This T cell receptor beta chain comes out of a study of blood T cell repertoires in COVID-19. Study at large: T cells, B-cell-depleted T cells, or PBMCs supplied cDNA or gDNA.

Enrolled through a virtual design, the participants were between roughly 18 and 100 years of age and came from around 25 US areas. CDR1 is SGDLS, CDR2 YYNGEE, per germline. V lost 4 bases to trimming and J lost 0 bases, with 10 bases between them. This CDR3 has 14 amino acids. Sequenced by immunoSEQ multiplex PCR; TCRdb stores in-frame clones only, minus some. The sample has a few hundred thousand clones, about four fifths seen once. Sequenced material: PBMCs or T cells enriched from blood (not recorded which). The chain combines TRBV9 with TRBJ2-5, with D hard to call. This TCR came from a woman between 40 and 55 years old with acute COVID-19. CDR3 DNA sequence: TGTGCCAGCAGCTTCCTAGGCAACCAAGAGACCCAGTACTTC. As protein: CASSFLGNQETQYF.